These 30 T cell receptor beta chains came from one sample sequenced in a study of shared clonotypes between healthy human individuals (dated by TCRdb to the early 2020s). Receptors were amplified or captured by the immunoSEQ multiplex PCR assay. This immuneACCESS table, as held by TCRdb, lists in-frame sequences with V and J called but not all clones. Of the missing ones, under half trace to an unresolved V gene in checked studies; the others have no known cause. The sample includes more than 1.2 million clones, with about 98.5% observed a single time. Roughly 0.35% of the sample is held by the ten biggest clonotypes. Sequenced sample: naive CD4+ T cells sorted from blood. This specimen's cell subset or site label, interpreted: CD45RA+ positively selected. These receptors originate from a man aged 25 to 40 in good health.

The rearrangement links TRBV9 to TRBJ1-1; D not resolved. Between the trimmed V and J ends, which lost 0 bases and 0 bases, there was a span of 9 bases. Germline CDR1 reads SGDLS; CDR2 reads YYNGEE. This CDR3 spans 15 amino acids. The CDR3 nucleotides are TGTGCCAGCAGCGTAGATGTAGGGTTGAACACTGAAGCTTTCTTT. Amino acids: CASSVDVGLNTEAFF.

The gene calls are TRBV29-1 and TRBJ1-2; TRBD1 might be the D (5 bases). Trimming took off 2 bases at V and 11 bases at J, with 15 bases between the two ends. The CDR3 is 12 amino acids. Looked up from germline, CDR1 is SQVTM and CDR2 is ANQGSEA. CDR3 nucleotides: TGCAGCGTTGAAAGTCCGGGGCGCTTTTACACCTTC. Translating gives CSVESPGRFYTF.

This chain uses TRBV6-7 with TRBJ2-1, with 12 positions matching TRBD2. TRBV6-7 is treated as an ORF (open reading frame) with a function not yet certain. The CDR3 is 16 amino acids. Trimming took 4 bases from V and 6 from J; bases not matched to a gene: 7. In nucleotides, the CDR3 is TGTGCCAGCAGTTCCCGACTAGCGGGAGTGGCCAATGAGCAGTTCTTC. The encoded protein is CASSSRLAGVANEQFF.

The chain employs TRBV7-9 and TRBJ1-1; the D is unclear. The ends were cut back, 5 bases at V and 5 bases at J, with 18 bases in the middle. This CDR3 spans 15 amino acids. Germline V gene data show CDR1 as SEHNR and CDR2 as FQNEAQ (reference sequence). For the CDR3, the DNA is TGTGCCAGCAGCCCCCGGACTGTAACTGGAACTGAAGCTTTCTTT. Amino acid sequence: CASSPRTVTGTEAFF.

The V and J genes are TRBV28 and TRBJ2-7; D call uncertain. Germline V gene data show CDR1 as MDHEN and CDR2 as SYDVKM. Trimming left V 7 bases short and J 3 bases short, with 19 bases between. This CDR3 region has 15 residues. The CDR3 spells CASTSRLKRHYEQYF. The CDR3 DNA reads TGTGCCAGCACATCTCGACTGAAAAGGCACTACGAGCAGTACTTC.

V gene TRBV7-3 combines with J gene TRBJ2-1; D gene ambiguous. Germline V gene sequence: CDR1 SGHTA, CDR2 FQGTGA. The V gene lost 5 bases and the J gene lost 5 bases, with 10 bases spanning the gap. CDR3 length: 13 residues. DNA of the CDR3: TGTGCCAGCAGCCCCTCAGTGAACAATGAGCAGTTCTTC. As protein: CASSPSVNNEQFF.

The J gene is TRBJ2-2, the V gene TRBV6-6, with a possible D match to TRBD1 (5 bases). The V end lost 6 bases, the J end lost 2 bases, and 13 bases lay between the germline ends. The CDR3 extends over 15 amino acids. The germline gives CDR1 MNHNY, CDR2 SVGAGI (reference sequence). Here the CDR3 reads CASRDQGLNTGELFF. DNA for the CDR3: TGTGCCAGCAGGGACCAGGGATTAAACACCGGGGAGCTGTTTTTT.

CDR3 DNA: TGTGCCATTACAGGGGGCAATCAGCCCCAGCATTTT. Protein product: CAITGGNQPQHF. This chain joins TRBV6-6 and TRBJ1-5, with 7 bases that match TRBD1. CDR3 length equals 12 residues. Germline V lookup: CDR1 MNHNY, CDR2 SVGAGI (reference sequence). V was pared by 10 bases and J by 2 bases, with 2 bases of the junction left unmatched.

The chain couples TRBV10-3 to TRBJ1-4; D may be TRBD1 (5 bases). The V end was cut by 6 bases, the J end by 6 bases, with 11 bases between. Per germline, CDR1 ENHRY and CDR2 SYGVKD. CDR3 length: 13 residues. This chain's CDR3 is CAISPGTDEKLFF. The CDR3 DNA follows: TGTGCCATCAGCCCTGGGACTGATGAAAAACTGTTTTTT.

The chain recombines TRBV6-6 with TRBJ1-3; TRBD1 matches at 7 bases. The CDR3 extends over 16 amino acids. V dropped 4 bases and J dropped 1; count of bases not matched to a gene: 7. Per the germline V gene, CDR1 is MNHNY and CDR2 is SVGAGI (reference sequence). CDR3 in DNA: TGTGCCAGCAGTTCCACGACAGGGAGGTCTGGAAACACCATATATTTT. Translation gives CASSSTTGRSGNTIYF.

The J gene is TRBJ2-3, the V gene TRBV21-1; TRBD2 is the table's D call and was not checked against the DNA. TRBV21-1 is a recognized pseudogene. This CDR3 region has 15 residues. CDR3 nucleotides: TGTGCCAAACCACGGGACTTCTACCGCCCAGATACGCAGTATTTT. Its translation is CAKPRDFYRPDTQYF.

The CDR3 region is CASSIDRAGGLNEQFF. CDR3 DNA: TGTGCCAGTAGTATAGATAGAGCGGGAGGGCTCAATGAGCAGTTCTTC. The chain combines TRBV19 with TRBJ2-1, with 10 positions matching TRBD2. Germline V gene lookup returns CDR1 LNHDA and CDR2 SQIVND (reference sequence). Losses at the gene ends were 0 bases for V and 6 bases for J; bases not matched to a gene: 5. The CDR3 is 16 residues long.

This chain links TRBV2 with TRBJ1-2; D unclear. In germline, CDR1 is SNHLY, CDR2 FYNNEI. V was cut by 4 bases and J by 5 bases, with 14 bases left in between. The CDR3 is 14 amino acids. CDR3 residues: CASSASFGGYGYTF. Written as DNA, the CDR3 is TGTGCCAGCAGTGCCTCCTTTGGAGGGTATGGCTACACCTTC.

The rearrangement links TRBV7-2 to TRBJ1-5; D unresolved. V shed 6 bases and J shed 1 base, with 10 bases lying between them. The CDR3 has 14 amino acids. The V gene's germline CDR1 is SGHTA and CDR2 FQGNSA. The CDR3 coding sequence is TGTGCCAGCAGTCCACCGGGGAGCAATCAGCCCCAGCATTTT. Translating gives CASSPPGSNQPQHF.

The chain carries TRBV9 and TRBJ2-7; the D gene could be TRBD1 or TRBD2 (6 bases each). The germline gives CDR1 SGDLS, CDR2 YYNGEE. The V gene lost 4 bases and the J gene lost 6 bases, with 23 bases spanning the gap. This CDR3 spans 16 amino acids. The CDR3 sequence is CASSPSGAGGHGEQYF. CDR3 nucleotides: TGTGCCAGCAGCCCCTCGGGGGCCGGGGGTCACGGCGAGCAGTACTTC.

V is TRBV9 and J is TRBJ1-1, with TRBD1 as a possible D gene (5 bases). The CDR3 spans 13 residues. Trimming removed 4 bases at V and 7 bases at J, with 14 bases between. CDR1 SGDLS and CDR2 YYNGEE come from the germline V gene. The CDR3 sequence is CASSLGAAGEAFF. Here the CDR3 DNA reads TGTGCCAGCAGCCTCGGGGCGGCGGGTGAAGCTTTCTTT.

The chain has TRBV7-9 and TRBJ2-1, with TRBD2 identical over 9 bases. The junction had 12 bases not matched to a gene; V was cut back by 5 bases and J by 4 bases. Looked up from germline, CDR1 is SEHNR and CDR2 is FQNEAQ (reference sequence). CDR3 length: 17 amino acids. CDR3 DNA sequence: TGTGCCAGCAGCCCATTCGGTACTAGCGGGCGGTACAATGAGCAGTTCTTC. Its translation: CASSPFGTSGRYNEQFF.

J is TRBJ1-3 and V is TRBV4-3; D gene uncertain. Looked up from germline, CDR1 is LGHNA and CDR2 is YSLEER. Deletions cut 1 base from V and 0 bases from J, with 10 bases between. The CDR3 length is 16 residues. The CDR3 region is CASSQVIGSSGNTIYF. CDR3 coding DNA: TGCGCCAGCAGCCAAGTGATTGGGAGCTCTGGAAACACCATATATTTT.

This clone was seen only a few times. V and J are TRBV6-1 and TRBJ2-7; D is perhaps TRBD1 or TRBD2 (5 bases each). The germline V and J ends were trimmed by 10 bases and 3 bases, with 22 bases remaining between them. Germline V lookup: CDR1 MNHNS, CDR2 SASEGT. The CDR3 is made up of 15 amino acids. The CDR3 loop reads CATTLPGTVLYEQYF. In nucleotides, the CDR3 is TGTGCCACCACTTTGCCCGGGACCGTCCTCTACGAGCAGTACTTC.

The CDR3 sequence is CASSHRDGEKLFF. The CDR3 coding sequence is TGTGCCAGCAGTCACAGGGATGGTGAAAAACTGTTTTTT. This rearrangement joins TRBV7-6 to TRBJ1-4; D is perhaps TRBD1 (6 bases). CDR1 and CDR2 from the germline V gene are SGHVS and FNYEAQ. The CDR3 totals 13 residues. The ends were cut back, 6 bases at V and 7 bases at J, with 12 bases in the middle.

The chain links TRBV9 to TRBJ2-4; perhaps TRBD1 as D (5 bases). From germline, CDR1 is SGDLS and CDR2 YYNGEE. The CDR3 contains 20 residues. V was trimmed by 4 bases and J by 0 bases, leaving 26 bases between them. CDR3 loop: CASSRSSIGALNGAKNIQYF. CDR3 in DNA: TGTGCCAGCAGCCGGTCCTCCATAGGGGCCTTAAATGGAGCCAAAAACATTCAGTACTTC.

The chain couples TRBV19 to TRBJ2-7, with TRBD1 identical over 12 bases. The CDR3 is 16 residues long. The germline V gene encodes CDR1 LNHDA and CDR2 SQIVND (reference sequence). Trimming removed 4 bases from V and 4 bases from J; junction bases left unmatched: 8. Written as DNA, the CDR3 is TGTGCCAGTAGTAGATCCGGGACAGGGGGCCAGTACGAGCAGTACTTC. This codes for CASSRSGTGGQYEQYF.

The gene calls are TRBV28 and TRBJ2-3, with unresolved D. V was trimmed by 4 bases and J by 7 bases, leaving 3 bases between them. Per germline, CDR1 MDHEN and CDR2 SYDVKM. CDR3 length equals 10 residues. The CDR3, as DNA: TGTGCCAGCAGTTCACATACGCAGTATTTT. Protein sequence: CASSSHTQYF.

To note about this clone: Other DNA sequences in the same sample also yield this CDR3. The chain is built from TRBV27 and TRBJ2-7; 10 positions agree with TRBD2. The germline V gene has CDR1 MNHEY and CDR2 SMNVEV (reference sequence). The trim removed 5 bases at V and 0 bases at J, leaving 1 base unmatched. CDR3 size: 14 residues. CDR3 loop: CASSRTSGSYEQYF. In DNA, the CDR3 is TGTGCCAGCAGTAGGACTAGCGGCTCCTACGAGCAGTACTTC.

A single count supports this clone. The J gene is TRBJ2-2, the V gene TRBV5-1; TRBD1 is a possible D gene (6 bases). Trimming took 8 bases from V and 1 from J, leaving 9 bases between them. Germline CDR1 is SGHRS and CDR2 is YFSETQ. This CDR3 is built from 13 residues. Written as DNA, the CDR3 is TGCGCCAGTCAGGACAGGAACACCGGGGAGCTGTTTTTT. It is translated as CASQDRNTGELFF.

V usage is TRBV7-6 and J usage is TRBJ2-1; D perhaps matches TRBD1 (6 bases). The germline V gene encodes CDR1 SGHVS and CDR2 FNYEAQ. Trimming removed 4 bases at V and 9 bases at J, with 13 bases between. The CDR3 is 13 residues long. This CDR3 is CASSYLQGGEQFF. The CDR3 DNA reads TGTGCCAGCAGCTACCTACAGGGCGGTGAGCAGTTCTTC.

Remarks on this clone: Other DNA sequences of this sample code for an identical CDR3. The chain employs TRBV5-1 and TRBJ2-2, with TRBD1 identical over 7 bases. The germline gives CDR1 SGHRS, CDR2 YFSETQ. The CDR3 is 14 residues long. With V trimmed by 3 bases and J by 3 bases, 2 bases remained unmatched. CDR3 sequence (DNA): TGCGCCAGCAGCTCCGGGACAGACACCGGGGAGCTGTTTTTT. Translation gives CASSSGTDTGELFF.

To note about this clone: The sample has other DNA sequences that encode this CDR3 too. The rearrangement links TRBV29-1 to TRBJ1-1; no reliable D call. The CDR3 is 11 amino acids. CDR1 and CDR2 (germline): SQVTM, ANQGSEA. V was cut by 5 bases and J by 0 bases, with 4 bases left in between. Here the CDR3 DNA reads TGCAGCGTTCGGATGAACACTGAAGCTTTCTTT. It is translated as CSVRMNTEAFF.

The chain couples TRBV19 to TRBJ1-5, with a tentative D call TRBD1 (5 bases). Germline CDR1 LNHDA, CDR2 SQIVND (reference sequence). The CDR3 extends over 16 amino acids. The V end was cut by 1 base, the J end by 3 bases, with 13 bases between. The CDR3 region has the DNA TGTGCCAGTAGTATAGTGGGGGACGGGAACAATCAGCCCCAGCATTTT. Encoded protein: CASSIVGDGNNQPQHF.

The V and J genes are TRBV4-3 and TRBJ2-2; D ambiguous. The CDR3 has 14 amino acids. Trimming cost V 3 bases and J 5 bases, with 10 bases left between them. The germline CDR1 and CDR2 sequences are LGHNA and YSLEER. The CDR3 protein is CASSHNLPTGELFF. CDR3 sequence (DNA): TGCGCCAGCAGCCATAATCTCCCAACCGGGGAGCTGTTTTTT.